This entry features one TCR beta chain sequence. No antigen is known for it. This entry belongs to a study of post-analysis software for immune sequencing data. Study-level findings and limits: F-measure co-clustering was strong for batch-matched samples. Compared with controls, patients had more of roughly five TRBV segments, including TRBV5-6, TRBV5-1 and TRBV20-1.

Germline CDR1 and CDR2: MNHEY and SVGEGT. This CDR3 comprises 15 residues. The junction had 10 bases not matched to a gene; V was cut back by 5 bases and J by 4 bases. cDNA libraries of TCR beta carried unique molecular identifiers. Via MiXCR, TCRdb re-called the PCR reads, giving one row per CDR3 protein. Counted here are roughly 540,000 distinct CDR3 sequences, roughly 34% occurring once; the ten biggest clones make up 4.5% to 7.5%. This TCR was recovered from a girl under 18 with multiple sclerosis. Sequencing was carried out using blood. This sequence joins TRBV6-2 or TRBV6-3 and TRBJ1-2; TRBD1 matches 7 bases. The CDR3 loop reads CASSHEGASFYGYTF. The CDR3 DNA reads TGTGCCAGCAGTCACGAGGGGGCCTCCTTCTATGGCTACACCTTC.